The present TCR beta chain was sequenced within a study of blood T cell repertoires in COVID-19. This CDR3 contains 14 residues. The germline gives CDR1 LNHDA, CDR2 SQIVND (reference sequence). V was pared by 8 bases and J by 2 bases, with 15 bases between. Original handling: Using reference gene primer amplification, nucleated cell counts were estimated. Repertoires were generated with immunoSEQ multiplex PCR, while TCRdb's copy carries only in-frame clones and drops some. The V and J calls and the clone size are those of that table, but D and trimming were determined from the DNA. This sample has 95,000 to 150,000 clones, with 65% to 90% found just once.

The chain links TRBV19 to TRBJ1-2, with D hard to call. This receptor was identified in a man older than 75 with acute or convalescent COVID-19. Sequencing input: peripheral blood. The CDR3 DNA follows: TGTGCCAGTCGGAGGGCTTCGGGGAACTATGGCTACACCTTC. The encoded protein is CASRRASGNYGYTF.